This TCR beta chain stems from a study of T cell responses to AZD1222 COVID-19 vaccine. General observations from the study: Donors, mostly white British, included more females; clonal diversity was possibly underestimated. Following two doses of AZD1222, Spike-specific TCR breadth and depth rose. Nearly half of unique spike-specific TCRs reportedly avoided B.1.351 and B.1.1.7 mutated regions. Recipients of AZD1222 seropositive at baseline numbered only 6 or 7.

The CDR3 consists of 14 residues. V trimming: 6 bases; J trimming: 2 bases; junction bases outside the gene matches: 3. Germline V lookup: CDR1 KGHDR, CDR2 SFDVKD. In the case of this clone: Its antigen is currently unknown.

Only in-frame clones appear in the TCRdb table, and some are missing; sequencing was by immunoSEQ multiplex PCR. Of some 140,000 clones in the sample, around 90% were seen once. The TCR originated in an adult in good health. This chain uses TRBV24-1 with TRBJ1-2; 9 bases align to TRBD1. The sequences come from peripheral blood, collected on day 0 of AZD1222 vaccination. CDR3: CATSLGTGNYGYTF. The DNA for the CDR3 is TGTGCCACCAGTTTAGGGACAGGGAACTATGGCTACACCTTC.